These 19 T cell receptor beta chains were sequenced from one sample in a study of OX40 agonist ivuxolimab in advanced cancers. Clones were sequenced by immunoSEQ multiplex PCR, and TCRdb holds only the in-frame ones, with some missing. Here the sample spans roughly 49,000 clones, about 75% being singletons. Sample: CD4+ or CD8+ T cells sorted from blood, taken in a trial of the OX40 agonist ivuxolimab. Every receptor here comes from an adult with an advanced solid tumor such as melanoma, head and neck, liver or kidney cancer.

This chain uses TRBV5-1 with TRBJ2-5; TRBD2 aligns across 14 bases. Germline lookup yields CDR1 SGHRS and CDR2 YFSETQ. V dropped 4 bases and J dropped 2; count of bases not matched to a gene: 4. CDR3 length: 16 amino acids. In DNA form, the CDR3 reads TGCGCCAGCAGCGGGGGACTAGCGGGAGTTCAAGAGACCCAGTACTTC. It translates to CASSGGLAGVQETQYF.

The chain carries TRBV5-4 and TRBJ2-1; D may correspond to TRBD1 or TRBD2 (6 bases each). CDR3 length equals 16 residues. Trimming stripped 7 bases from V and 0 bases from J, with 17 bases between. The germline gives CDR1 SGHNT, CDR2 YYREEE (reference sequence). CDR3 sequence (DNA): TGTGCCAGCCGTATCGAGGGGGGAAGCTCCTACAATGAGCAGTTCTTC. It specifies CASRIEGGSSYNEQFF.

This chain links TRBV7-2 with TRBJ1-2; TRBD1 is a possible D gene (5 bases). Germline CDR1 reads SGHTA; CDR2 reads FQGNSA. This CDR3 is 14 amino acids long. The germline V and J ends were trimmed by 1 base and 7 bases, with 13 bases remaining between them. The CDR3 DNA follows: TGTGCCAGCAGCTTAGGACACGGGGCAGGTGGCTACACCTTC. Protein sequence: CASSLGHGAGGYTF.

The chain recombines TRBV5-1 with TRBJ1-1; TRBD1 agrees at 8 bases. Germline V gene lookup returns CDR1 SGHRS and CDR2 YFSETQ. With 2 bases clipped from V and 0 bases from J, the junction kept 3 bases outside the gene matches. The CDR3 is 15 amino acids. The CDR3 here is CASSFRQGMNTEAFF. The CDR3 nucleotides are TGCGCCAGCAGCTTTCGACAGGGGATGAACACTGAAGCTTTCTTT.

The CDR3 region is CASSSQGGGTEAFF. The CDR3 DNA sequence: TGTGCCAGCAGCTCGCAGGGGGGAGGCACTGAAGCTTTCTTT. J is TRBJ1-1 and V is TRBV7-9, with TRBD1 identical over 7 bases. There are 14 residues in the CDR3. The V gene's germline CDR1 is SEHNR and CDR2 FQNEAQ (reference sequence). J gave up 4 bases and V 4 bases, and 6 bases lay outside the gene matches. The full variable domain, completed using reference TRBV7-9 and TRBJ1-1, is DTGVSQNPRHKITKRGQNVTFRCDPISEHNRLYWYRQTLGQGPEFLTYFQNEAQLEKSRLLSDRFSAERPKGSFSTLEIQRTEQGDSAMYLCASSSQGGGTEAFFGQGTRLTVV.

The V gene is TRBV29-1, the J gene TRBJ2-1; TRBD1 might be the D (5 bases). This CDR3 has 13 residues. V was clipped by 6 bases and J by 9 bases, with 18 bases between them. Germline V CDR1 and CDR2: SQVTM, ANQGSEA. The CDR3 region is CSVRDILASEQFF. In DNA form, the CDR3 reads TGCAGCGTCAGGGATATCTTGGCTAGTGAGCAGTTCTTC.

The chain employs TRBV5-1 and TRBJ2-3; no clear D. V shed 0 bases and J shed 0 bases, with 8 bases lying between them. Per germline, CDR1 SGHRS and CDR2 YFSETQ. This CDR3 region has 15 residues. The CDR3 sequence is CASSLEYPSTDTQYF. In DNA, the CDR3 is TGCGCCAGCAGCTTGGAGTACCCGAGCACAGATACGCAGTATTTT.

A remark on this clone: This clone may be a read error of a much larger clone one base away. Distinct nucleotide sequences in the sample also encode this CDR3. The chain carries TRBV7-2 and TRBJ2-7, with unresolved D. The CDR3 is 13 residues long. Per the germline V gene, CDR1 is SGHTA and CDR2 is FQGNSA. Here the CDR3 reads CASSLEAEYEQYF. The CDR3 DNA reads TGTGCCAGTAGCTTAGAAGCCGAGTACGAGCAGTACTTC.

The V and J genes are TRBV7-9 and TRBJ1-1, with 8 bases lining up with TRBD1. The CDR3 loop spans 14 amino acids. CDR1 is SEHNR, CDR2 FQNEAQ, per germline (reference sequence). Losses at the gene ends were 5 bases for V and 5 bases for J; bases not matched to a gene: 7. The CDR3 loop reads CASSEQGAATEAFF. The CDR3 DNA follows: TGTGCCAGCAGCGAGCAGGGGGCAGCGACTGAAGCTTTCTTT.

This chain joins TRBV6-8 and TRBJ1-1, with D maybe TRBD1 (5 bases). This CDR3 spans 16 amino acids. The V and J ends lost 5 bases and 1 base respectively, with 17 bases between them. From germline, CDR1 is MNHGY and CDR2 SAAAGT. The CDR3 protein is CASSTPGPIRNTEAFF. The CDR3 nucleotides read TGTGCCAGCAGTACTCCGGGACCCATAAGGAACACTGAAGCTTTCTTT.

This clone was picked up a small number of times. The rearrangement links TRBV28 to TRBJ2-7; maybe TRBD1 (6 bases). The CDR3 runs to 14 residues. Trimming pared 5 bases from V and 2 bases from J, leaving 13 bases between. CDR1 and CDR2 from the germline V gene are MDHEN and SYDVKM. The CDR3 is CASSAQGPTYEQYF. CDR3 nucleotide sequence: TGTGCCAGCAGTGCGCAGGGGCCCACCTACGAGCAGTACTTC.

This chain connects TRBV13 to TRBJ2-1; a possible D gene is TRBD1 (5 bases). The CDR3 runs to 14 residues. V lost 4 bases and J 2 bases, leaving 9 bases between the germline ends. Germline V CDR1 and CDR2: PRHDT, FYEKMQ (reference sequence). DNA for the CDR3: TGTGCCAGCAGCTCTAGACAGACCTACAATGAGCAGTTCTTC. It yields the protein CASSSRQTYNEQFF.

The chain has TRBV5-4 and TRBJ2-7, with 7 bases matching TRBD1. Losses at the gene ends were 4 bases for V and 3 bases for J; bases not matched to a gene: 7. The CDR3 loop spans 14 amino acids. Germline V CDR1 and CDR2: SGHNT, YYREEE (reference sequence). The CDR3 is CASSPSGTVYEQYF. The DNA for the CDR3 is TGTGCCAGCAGCCCCTCCGGGACAGTCTACGAGCAGTACTTC.

The genes are TRBV19 and TRBJ1-1; maybe TRBD1 (5 bases). Germline CDR1 is LNHDA and CDR2 is SQIVND (reference sequence). There are 15 residues in the CDR3. V dropped 8 bases and J dropped 1 base, with 17 bases sitting between them. The CDR3 sequence: CASRDRGHENTEAFF. In DNA, the CDR3 is TGTGCCAGTCGTGACCGTGGACACGAGAACACTGAAGCTTTCTTT.

The chain couples TRBV7-9 to TRBJ1-1; D is uncertain. Germline assignment: CDR1 SEHNR and CDR2 FQNEAQ (reference sequence). The CDR3 consists of 13 residues. V was shortened by 4 bases and J by 2 bases, with 8 bases between the two germline ends. This CDR3 reads CASSYDSNTEAFF. The CDR3 coding sequence is TGTGCCAGCAGCTACGATTCCAACACTGAAGCTTTCTTT.

The chain uses TRBV7-9 and TRBJ2-5; weak D call: TRBD2 (6 bases). The DNA matches TRBJ2-7 better at its end, which makes the J call doubtful. Germline lookup yields CDR1 SEHNR and CDR2 FQNEAQ (reference sequence). This CDR3 is built from 14 residues. CDR3 amino acids: CASSWGDSSYEQYF. Written as DNA, the CDR3 is TGTGCCAGCAGCTGGGGGGACTCCTCCTACGAGCAGTACTTC.

The rearrangement uses TRBV14 and TRBJ2-3; D is possibly TRBD1 (5 bases). Germline-derived CDR1 and CDR2 are SGHDN and FVKESK. Trimming shortened V by 2 bases and J by 2 bases, and 11 bases separated the two germline ends. The CDR3 is 15 residues long. In DNA form, the CDR3 reads TGTGCCAGCAGCCAAAGGACAACGTTCACAGATACGCAGTATTTT. Its protein is CASSQRTTFTDTQYF.

This chain joins TRBV10-3 and TRBJ2-1; 7 bases line up with TRBD2. Germline V gives CDR1 ENHRY, CDR2 SYGVKD. The junction had 6 bases not matched to a gene; V was cut back by 0 bases and J by 1 base. CDR3 length equals 17 residues. The CDR3 sequence is CAISESEAGGSYNEQFF. CDR3 nucleotides: TGTGCCATCAGTGAGTCGGAGGCCGGGGGGTCCTACAATGAGCAGTTCTTC.

The chain combines TRBV19 with TRBJ2-1; D is ambiguous. CDR1 is LNHDA, CDR2 SQIVND, per germline (reference sequence). With 3 bases removed from V and 5 bases from J, the gap between germline ends came to 11 bases. The CDR3 has 14 residues. DNA of the CDR3: TGTGCCAGTAGTATTTCCCGGCAGAACAATGAGCAGTTCTTC. It codes for CASSISRQNNEQFF.